This T cell receptor beta chain was profiled in a study of lymphopenia after photon versus proton radiotherapy. Assay used: immunoSEQ multiplex PCR; TCRdb lists only in-frame clones, some missing. In the table there are 65,000 to 75,000 clones, about 89% of which are singletons. V gave up 6 bases and J gave up 6 bases; unmatched junction bases: 13. CDR1 and CDR2 (germline): ENHRY, SYGVKD. The CDR3 has 17 residues. Turning to this clone: The target antigen is unknown.

General study points: Photon-treated patients lost naive T cells and TCR diversity; proton-treated stayed stable. Larger post-nadir TCR diversity loss correlated inversely with survival in deceased patients.

This TCR was recovered from an older man with esophageal cancer. V and J are TRBV10-3 and TRBJ2-7; TRBD2 agrees at 14 bases. The sequencing here drew on peripheral blood, taken from a patient treated with proton-based radiotherapy. DNA for the CDR3: TGTGCCATCAGCCCGGGGGGACTAGCGGGAGTCCCCCCCGAGCAGTACTTC. This gives the protein CAISPGGLAGVPPEQYF.